These 10 T cell receptor beta chains share one sample of origin, sequenced in a study of blood T cell repertoires in COVID-19. TCRdb's copy holds only in-frame clones and misses some; the assay was immunoSEQ multiplex PCR. The sample has approximately 71,000 clones, more than 70% seen once. The sequenced sample consisted of peripheral blood. These receptors were taken from a man aged 50-59 years with acute or convalescent COVID-19.

This chain connects TRBV5-4 to TRBJ1-2; perhaps TRBD1 as D (5 bases). V lost 4 bases to trimming and J lost 4 bases, with 8 bases between them. This CDR3 region has 12 residues. The germline V gene has CDR1 SGHNT and CDR2 YYREEE (reference sequence). CDR3 in amino acids: CASSTTVYGYTF. The DNA of the CDR3 is TGTGCCAGCAGCACGACAGTCTATGGCTACACCTTC.

A single count supports this clone. Here the CDR3 reads CASSQAWGRQPQHF. CDR3 DNA: TGTGCCAGCAGCCAAGCCTGGGGGAGGCAGCCCCAGCATTTT. V gene TRBV3-1 (or the pseudogene TRBV3-2) combines with J gene TRBJ1-5; TRBD1 is a possible D gene (5 bases). Trimming shortened V by 1 base and J by 7 bases, and 11 bases separated the two germline ends. The V gene's germline CDR1 is LGHDT and CDR2 YNNKEL (reference sequence). There are 14 residues in the CDR3.

The chain joins TRBV18 to TRBJ2-1; 8 nucleotides match TRBD1. This CDR3 is built from 15 residues. Germline assignment: CDR1 KGHSH and CDR2 LQKENI. V was pared by 2 bases and J by 2 bases, with 2 bases of the junction left unmatched. CDR3 residues: CASSPGTGTYNEQFF. The CDR3 DNA reads as TGTGCCAGCTCACCAGGGACAGGAACCTACAATGAGCAGTTCTTC.

The chain combines TRBV21-1 with TRBJ2-3; no DNA check was done on the table's D call, TRBD1. TRBV21-1 corresponds to a pseudogene. This CDR3 has 24 residues. As DNA, the CDR3 is TGTGCCAGCAGCAAAAGGGGGGGACAGGGGGCGAGCGCGGGAACCCACGGAAACACAGATACGCAGTATTTT. It yields the protein CASSKRGGQGASAGTHGNTDTQYF.

This clone was seen a handful of times. The gene calls are TRBV29-1 and TRBJ1-2, with 7 bases aligning to TRBD1. The CDR3 is 13 residues long. V lost 5 bases, J lost 0 bases, and 3 bases stayed unmatched. Looked up from germline, CDR1 is SQVTM and CDR2 is ANQGSEA. The CDR3 region has the DNA TGCAGCGTTAGCAGGGGGTCTAACTATGGCTACACCTTC. It yields the protein CSVSRGSNYGYTF.

The chain recombines TRBV27 with TRBJ2-7, with TRBD2 matching over 13 bases. CDR1 and CDR2 from the germline V gene are MNHEY and SMNVEV (reference sequence). CDR3 length equals 17 residues. Trimming took 8 bases from V and 4 from J; bases not matched to a gene: 14. The CDR3 region has the DNA TGTGCCAGCTGGTCCGAACGGGGACTAGCGGGGAGATACGAGCAGTACTTC. Amino acid sequence: CASWSERGLAGRYEQYF.

The genes are TRBV9 and TRBJ1-1, with D possibly being TRBD1 (5 bases). V dropped 4 bases and J dropped 5 bases, with 12 bases sitting between them. The germline V gene encodes CDR1 SGDLS and CDR2 YYNGEE. The CDR3 is 13 amino acids. For the CDR3, the DNA is TGTGCCAGCAGCCTGCAGGGTAAGACTGAAGCTTTCTTT. Residues: CASSLQGKTEAFF.

There are a few counts of this clone. The chain uses TRBV12-5 and TRBJ1-2; D call uncertain. V was trimmed by 1 base and J by 8 bases, leaving 11 bases between them. The CDR3 sequence is 13 residues long. CDR1 and CDR2 from the germline V gene are LGHNT and FRNRAP. The CDR3 sequence is CASGLAPLGGYTF. CDR3 nucleotides: TGTGCTAGTGGTTTGGCCCCACTCGGGGGCTACACCTTC.

The chain carries TRBV11-3 and TRBJ2-2; D is possibly TRBD2 (5 bases). Germline values: CDR1 SGHNT, CDR2 YENEEA. Deletions cut 1 base from V and 2 bases from J, with 8 bases between. The CDR3 spans 15 residues. The CDR3 region has the DNA TGTGCCAGCAGCTTAGGCGGAGGTAACACCGGGGAGCTGTTTTTT. Protein sequence: CASSLGGGNTGELFF.

The chain uses TRBV5-4 and TRBJ1-1, with 9 bases that match TRBD1. V lost 4 bases and J lost 7; bases outside the gene matches: 11. The CDR3 is 15 amino acids. From germline, CDR1 is SGHNT and CDR2 YYREEE (reference sequence). The CDR3 region is CASSDLGQGSLEAFF. For the CDR3, the DNA is TGTGCCAGCAGCGACTTAGGACAGGGGAGCCTTGAAGCTTTCTTT.